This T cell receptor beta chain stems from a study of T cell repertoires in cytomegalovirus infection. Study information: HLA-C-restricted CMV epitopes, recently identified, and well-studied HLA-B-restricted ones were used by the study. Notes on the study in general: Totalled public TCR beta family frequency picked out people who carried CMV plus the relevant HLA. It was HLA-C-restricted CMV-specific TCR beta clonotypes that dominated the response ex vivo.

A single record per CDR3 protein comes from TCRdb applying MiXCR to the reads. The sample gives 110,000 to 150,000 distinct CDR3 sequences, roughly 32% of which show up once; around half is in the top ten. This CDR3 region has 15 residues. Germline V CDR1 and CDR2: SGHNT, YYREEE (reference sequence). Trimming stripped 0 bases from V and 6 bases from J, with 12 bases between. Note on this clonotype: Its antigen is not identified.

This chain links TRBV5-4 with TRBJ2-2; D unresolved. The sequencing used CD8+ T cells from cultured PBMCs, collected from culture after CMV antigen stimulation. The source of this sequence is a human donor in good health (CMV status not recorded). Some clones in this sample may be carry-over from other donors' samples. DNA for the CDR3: TGTGCCAGCAGCTTGGGGGATCTCGACGCCGGGGAGCTGTTTTTT. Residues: CASSLGDLDAGELFF. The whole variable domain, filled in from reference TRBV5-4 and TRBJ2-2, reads ETGVTQSPTHLIKTRGQQVTLRCSSQSGHNTVSWYQQALGQGPQFIFQYYREEENGRGNFPPRFSGLQFPNYSSELNVNALELDDSALYLCASSLGDLDAGELFFGEGSRLTVL.